The sequence of this TCR beta chain was determined in a study of cytomegalovirus exposure and HLA in healthy donors. Only in-frame clones appear in the TCRdb table, and some are missing; sequencing was by immunoSEQ multiplex PCR. The table includes roughly 98,000 clones, about 83% detected once. The V gene's germline CDR1 is SEHNR and CDR2 FQNEAQ (reference sequence). Deletions cut 5 bases from V and 7 bases from J, with 11 bases between. This CDR3 has 12 amino acids. The chain carries TRBV7-9 and TRBJ1-2; tentative D call: TRBD1 (6 bases). The receptor comes from a woman aged 30 to 39 in good health and CMV-seronegative. The sample was PBMCs. DNA of the CDR3: TGTGCCAGCAGCCCGGGGGGGCTTGGCTACACCTTC. It codes for CASSPGGLGYTF.